These T cell receptor beta chains were read from a single sample in a study of blood T cell repertoires in COVID-19. Data came from immunoSEQ multiplex PCR; TCRdb stores just in-frame clones and leaves some out. The sample consists of over 200,000 clones, about nine tenths of them appearing once. The sample was peripheral blood. Source of these receptors: a man aged 55 to 70 who had recovered from COVID-19. The CDR3 runs from the conserved cysteine through the conserved F or W. D genes are given only for firm matches. Only part of the rows carry a size: once, few, many, or a class if the clone is expanded.

j_call	d_call	clone_size	cdr3_length	v_call	cdr3_nt	cdr3_aa
TRBJ1-5	.	.	13	TRBV7-2	TGTGCCAGCAGCGCCCGGGGGAATCAGCCCCAGCATTTT	CASSARGNQPQHF
TRBJ2-3	TRBD2	.	17	TRBV29-1	TGCAGCGTTGAAAGGACTAGCGGGAGCCCAATCACAGATACGCAGTATTTT	CSVERTSGSPITDTQYF
TRBJ1-6	TRBD1	.	15	TRBV6-4	TGTGCCAGCAGCTCCAGGGGGCTCGGAAATTCACCCCTCCACTTT	CASSSRGLGNSPLHF
TRBJ1-1	.	.	14	TRBV18	TGTGCCAGCTCACTTGCGGGGGGTAACACTGAAGCTTTCTTT	CASSLAGGNTEAFF
TRBJ2-6	.	.	16	TRBV18	TGTGCCAGCTCACCATGGGCCGACCGCGGGGCCAACGTCCTGACTTTC	CASSPWADRGANVLTF
TRBJ1-1	.	.	15	TRBV7-9	TGTGCCAGCAGCCCGGGGGATGTGATGAACACTGAAGCTTTCTTT	CASSPGDVMNTEAFF
TRBJ2-1	TRBD2	.	16	TRBV5-8	TGTGCCAGCAGCTTGGAGTACCTAGCGGCTTACAATGAGCAGTTCTTC	CASSLEYLAAYNEQFF
TRBJ2-7	TRBD1	.	16	TRBV5-1	TGCGCCAGCAGCTTGGAGAGGGGGCGGAATCGGAACGAGCAGTACTTC	CASSLERGRNRNEQYF
TRBJ2-6	.	.	19	TRBV28	TGTGCCAGCAGTTTCGAAGGAAAGGGGACTCCCTCTGGGGCCAACGTCCTGACTTTC	CASSFEGKGTPSGANVLTF
TRBJ2-4	TRBD2	.	18	TRBV30	TGTGCCTGGAGTGTAACCCTGGCTAGCGGGAACGTCAAAAACATTCAGTACTTC	CAWSVTLASGNVKNIQYF
TRBJ1-1	.	once	13	TRBV9	TGTGCCAGCAGCCCCGGGACTCACACTGAAGCTTTCTTT	CASSPGTHTEAFF
TRBJ2-4	TRBD2	once	17	TRBV4-1	TGCGCCAGCAGCCACCAGAGCGGGGGGACAGCCAAAAACATTCAGTACTTC	CASSHQSGGTAKNIQYF
TRBJ2-5	TRBD1	.	14	TRBV27	TGTGCCGGCTCCCCCGGGACAGGGGGAGAGACCCAGTACTTC	CAGSPGTGGETQYF